A selection of T cell receptor beta chains follows, all from one sample in a study of T cells expressing NK-cell markers. TCRdb reprocessed the 5' RACE reads and reports one entry per CDR3 protein, with no DNA. The sample data list 140,000 or so distinct CDR3 sequences. The sequenced sample was blood T cells: a sorted CD56 or NKG2C T cell subset, CD4+ or CD8+ T cells, or bulk PBMC T cells (not recorded which). All receptors derive from a young man in good health. The CDR3 runs from the conserved cysteine through the conserved F or W. Size is stated for part of the rows, as once, few or many counts, or as a class when the clone is expanded.

cdr3_aa clone_size j_call cdr3_length v_call
CASSPGLVQPQHF NA TRBJ1-5 13 TRBV5-5
CASSLTVTDTQYF NA TRBJ2-3 13 TRBV27
CASSVGMNTEAFF NA TRBJ1-1 13 TRBV19
CASTTRNEKLFF NA TRBJ1-4 12 TRBV19
CASSYSGTGYEKLFF NA TRBJ1-4 15 TRBV12-3/TRBV12-4
CASSSWTSGRALETQYF NA TRBJ2-5 17 TRBV27
CASGTGGYNEQFF NA TRBJ2-1 13 TRBV7-9
CASSQKRVPTDEQFF NA TRBJ2-1 15 TRBV7-9
CASSLRGLNYEQYF NA TRBJ2-7 14 TRBV28
CASSQDSGTNQPQHF NA TRBJ1-5 15 TRBV3-1
CASSLRLAKEPGYSYNEQFF NA TRBJ2-1 20 TRBV6-5
CASSFLMRGTDTQYF NA TRBJ2-3 15 TRBV12-3/TRBV12-4
CASSPVGGTDTQYF NA TRBJ2-3 14 TRBV12-3/TRBV12-4
CASGPLAVKETQYF NA TRBJ2-5 14 TRBV6-5
CASRSRGNTEAFF NA TRBJ1-1 13 TRBV19
CSAVDPGEINQPQHF NA TRBJ1-5 15 TRBV20-1
CASSSPGLNEQFF NA TRBJ2-1 13 TRBV12-3/TRBV12-4
CSARSGQEQYNEQFF NA TRBJ2-1 15 TRBV20-1
CASSLLPGPHGDTQYF NA TRBJ2-3 16 TRBV5-8
CASSQAGNTYEQYF NA TRBJ2-7 14 TRBV4-3
CASSLGGTGLYTGELFF NA TRBJ2-2 17 TRBV5-5
CASSPGLAGVNEQYF NA TRBJ2-7 15 TRBV27
CASSIAADGTDTQYF medium-sized TRBJ2-3 15 TRBV12-3/TRBV12-4
CASSQDTSVQYF NA TRBJ2-7 12 TRBV4-2
CASSQEGSGAGELFF NA TRBJ2-2 15 TRBV4-1
CASSGWSGELAKNIQYF NA TRBJ2-4 17 TRBV2
CASSQVGRPPGRETQYF NA TRBJ2-5 17 TRBV4-1
CASSQVWPNKNEQFF NA TRBJ2-1 15 TRBV4-1
CSARTAPGEQYF NA TRBJ2-7 12 TRBV20-1
CAGHSGVQETQYF NA TRBJ2-5 13 TRBV7-9
CASSQGGTSPLHF NA TRBJ1-6 13 TRBV9
CASSKGGGTGENEQFF NA TRBJ2-1 16 TRBV21-1
CASSSAKGTQYF NA TRBJ2-5 12 TRBV27
CASGVIAGNYEQYF NA TRBJ2-7 14 TRBV27
CASSGGYEQYF NA TRBJ2-7 11 TRBV6-6
CASSYSGEGDEQFF NA TRBJ2-1 14 TRBV7-9
CAWSPGLSYNEQFF NA TRBJ2-1 14 TRBV30
CATRPTGYNEQFF NA TRBJ2-1 13 TRBV24-1
CAISFGQGEDEQYF NA TRBJ2-7 14 TRBV10-3
CSVEDLRGLGETQYF NA TRBJ2-5 15 TRBV29-1
CSAASGSDVNTQYF NA TRBJ2-3 14 TRBV20-1
CASLGGLAGGSDEQFF NA TRBJ2-1 16 TRBV2
CASSLESSGSGYTQYF NA TRBJ2-3 16 TRBV5-1
CSTIEPPAGVSDTQYF NA TRBJ2-3 16 TRBV20-1
CSARDRGVSYNEQFF NA TRBJ2-1 15 TRBV20-1
CASRDISGSVGDTQYF NA TRBJ2-3 16 TRBV2
CASSPLGSGRVGDTQYF NA TRBJ2-3 17 TRBV27
CSVEVQDSTEAFF NA TRBJ1-1 13 TRBV29-1
CASSPEIRDSERETQYF NA TRBJ2-5 17 TRBV5-1
CASSLRGTFLGDTQYF NA TRBJ2-3 16 TRBV7-8
CASSLAGYQETQYF NA TRBJ2-5 14 TRBV12-3/TRBV12-4
CASSDGTENTGELFF NA TRBJ2-2 15 TRBV5-8
CASSVGGASEGYTF NA TRBJ1-2 14 TRBV9